Listed here is a single T cell receptor (beta chain). What it recognizes is unknown. The length of the CDR3 is 15 residues. CDR1 and CDR2 from the germline V gene are SGHRS and YFSETQ. V was shortened by 3 bases and J by 3 bases, with 16 bases between the two germline ends. This entry comes from a study of shared clonotypes between healthy human individuals. Study-level results: A reduction in generation probabilities was seen for non-shared clonotypes relative to those shared by all four donors.

Sequencing was at deep level. It was 150 to 250 ng DNA, approximately 28,000 T cell genomes, that sorted-subset replicate PCRs used. The repertoire was sequenced with immunoSEQ multiplex PCR; TCRdb's copy has only in-frame clones and lacks some. The repertoire holds about 980,000 clones, with about three quarters as singletons. This clonotype originated in a young man in good health. The sequencing input was memory CD4+ T cells sorted from blood. Subset given: CD45RA-negative fraction. The chain uses TRBV5-1 and TRBJ2-7; maybe TRBD2 (6 bases). The CDR3 loop is CASSWSGGWDYEQYF. The CDR3 nucleotides are TGCGCCAGCAGCTGGAGCGGAGGGTGGGACTACGAGCAGTACTTC.